The T cell receptor (beta chain) described here comes from a study of CD8+ T cells in alopecia areata. Overall study: Tofacitinib administration to treated patients was oral, at 5 to 10 mg twice daily.

Following extraction, RNA underwent reverse transcription to cDNA, which served as the sequencing template. TCRdb keeps only in-frame clones here, not all; method: immunoSEQ multiplex PCR. The sample holds around 140,000 clones, about 47% seen once. T lymphocytes (CD4+ and CD8+) were sorted from PBMCs. V lost 0 bases and J 4 bases, leaving 10 bases between the germline ends. Germline V gives CDR1 MNHEY, CDR2 SMNVEV (reference sequence). The length of the CDR3 is 15 residues. The study's findings and limits: Among the cells sequenced in scalp samples are also the resident alphabeta T cells of normal skin.

About this clone itself: Its specificity is not known.

Here the sequenced sample was CD8+ T cells sorted from blood, taken at week 0. The rearrangement joins TRBV27 to TRBJ2-1; TRBD2 is a possible D gene (7 bases). The receptor's source is a human donor with alopecia areata. CDR3 sequence: CASSLSGGAYNEQFF. In DNA, the CDR3 is TGTGCCAGCAGTTTATCGGGGGGGGCGTACAATGAGCAGTTCTTC.